A selection of T cell receptor beta chains follows, all from one sample in a study of blood T cell repertoires in COVID-19. Method: immunoSEQ multiplex PCR; TCRdb's copy keeps in-frame clones and lacks some. The table shows some 210,000 clones, with 88% occurring only once. The sample was peripheral blood. The receptor source for this set is a woman aged 35 to 49 who had recovered from COVID-19. Each CDR3 is given with its conserved first and last residue. D genes are given only for firm matches. Some rows mark clone size as missing; the rest say once, few, many or name a class of expanded clone.

V	size	J	D	DNA	CDR3
TRBV6-2/TRBV6-3	once	TRBJ1-1	NA	TGTGCCAGCAGTCGCGGGGGCAGGGAGGCTTTCTTT	CASSRGGREAFF
TRBV6-8	NA	TRBJ1-5	TRBD1	TGTGCCAGCAGTTACTCGAGTACAGGGGGCAAAGGCAATCAGCCCCAGCATTTT	CASSYSSTGGKGNQPQHF
TRBV15	NA	TRBJ1-1	NA	TGTGCCACCAGCGCCACAGGCCCTCTAGCTTTCTTT	CATSATGPLAFF
TRBV4-1	few	TRBJ2-1	TRBD2	TGCGCCAGCAGCCAAGAGGGAGCGGGAGCGCGGAATGAGCAGTTCTTC	CASSQEGAGARNEQFF
TRBV19	NA	TRBJ2-6	TRBD1	TGTGCCAGTAGTCCAAGGACAGGGGACGTCCTGACTTTC	CASSPRTGDVLTF
TRBV5-4	once	TRBJ1-1	NA	TGTGCCAGCAGCTTGGGGGCCTCATCGATGATGAACACTGAAGCTTTCTTT	CASSLGASSMMNTEAFF
TRBV7-2	NA	TRBJ2-1	NA	TGTGCCAGCAGCTTCGAGGGATCGGTTGAGCAGTTCTTC	CASSFEGSVEQFF
TRBV29-1	NA	TRBJ2-5	NA	TGCAGCGTTGATAACTACGGAGAGACCCAGTACTTC	CSVDNYGETQYF
TRBV9	NA	TRBJ1-4	TRBD1	TGTGCCAGCAGCTTCCGGGACAGGGGAGAAAAACTGTTTTTT	CASSFRDRGEKLFF
TRBV5-1	NA	TRBJ1-4	NA	TGCGCCAGCAGGGAGGCCCGGTCGGATGAAAAACTGTTTTTT	CASREARSDEKLFF
TRBV3-1/TRBV3-2	NA	TRBJ1-4	TRBD1	TGTGCCAGCAGCCTTGACAGGGGGCTAGAAAAACTGTTTTTT	CASSLDRGLEKLFF
TRBV10-3	NA	TRBJ2-1	TRBD2	TGTGCCATCAGTCCCGGACTAGCGGGAGGCAATGAGCAGTTCTTC	CAISPGLAGGNEQFF
TRBV30	NA	TRBJ1-2	TRBD1	TGTGCCTGGAGGGGAAAGACAGGGGGCTATGGCTACACCTTC	CAWRGKTGGYGYTF
TRBV4-1	NA	TRBJ2-3	TRBD2	TGCGCCAGCAGCCAAGATTTAACGAGCGGGACTACAGATACGCAGTATTTT	CASSQDLTSGTTDTQYF
TRBV5-1	NA	TRBJ1-3	TRBD1	TGCGCCAGCAGCGACCAGACAGGGTCTGGAAACACCATATATTTT	CASSDQTGSGNTIYF